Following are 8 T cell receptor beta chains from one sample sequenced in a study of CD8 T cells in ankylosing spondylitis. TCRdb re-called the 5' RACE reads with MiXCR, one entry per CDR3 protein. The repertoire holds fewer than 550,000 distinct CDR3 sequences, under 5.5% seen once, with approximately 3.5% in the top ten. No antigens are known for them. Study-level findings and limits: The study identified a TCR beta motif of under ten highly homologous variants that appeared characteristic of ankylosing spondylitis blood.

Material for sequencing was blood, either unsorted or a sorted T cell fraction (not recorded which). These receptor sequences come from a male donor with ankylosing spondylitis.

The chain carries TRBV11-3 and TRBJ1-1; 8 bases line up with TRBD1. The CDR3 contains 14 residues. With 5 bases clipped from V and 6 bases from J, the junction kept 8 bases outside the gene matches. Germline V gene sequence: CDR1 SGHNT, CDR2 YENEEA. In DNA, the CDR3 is TGTGCCAGCAGCGGGACAGGAAATGGGGCTGAAGCTTTCTTT. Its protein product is CASSGTGNGAEAFF.

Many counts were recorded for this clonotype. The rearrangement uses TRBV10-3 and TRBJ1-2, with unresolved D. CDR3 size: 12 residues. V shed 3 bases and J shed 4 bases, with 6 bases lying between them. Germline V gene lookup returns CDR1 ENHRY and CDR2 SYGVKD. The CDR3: CAISERGYGYTF. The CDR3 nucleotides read TGTGCCATCAGTGAACGGGGCTATGGCTACACCTTC.

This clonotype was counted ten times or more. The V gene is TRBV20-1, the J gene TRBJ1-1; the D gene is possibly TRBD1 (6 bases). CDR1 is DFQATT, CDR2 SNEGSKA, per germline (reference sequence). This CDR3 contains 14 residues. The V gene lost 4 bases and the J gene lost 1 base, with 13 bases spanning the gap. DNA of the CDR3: TGCAGTGCTACTCGGGGGCCCCAGAACACTGAAGCTTTCTTT. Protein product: CSATRGPQNTEAFF.

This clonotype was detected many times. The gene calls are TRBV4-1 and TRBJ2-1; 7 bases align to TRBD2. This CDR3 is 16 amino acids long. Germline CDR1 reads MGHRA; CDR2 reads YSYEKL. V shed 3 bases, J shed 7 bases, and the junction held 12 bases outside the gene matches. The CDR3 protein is CASSQAPTSSANEQFF. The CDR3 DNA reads TGCGCCAGCAGCCAGGCCCCGACTAGCAGTGCGAATGAGCAGTTCTTC.

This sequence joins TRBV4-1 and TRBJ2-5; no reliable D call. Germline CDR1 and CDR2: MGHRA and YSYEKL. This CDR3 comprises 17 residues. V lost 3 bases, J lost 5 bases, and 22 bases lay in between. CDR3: CASSQSGLPTRPETQYF. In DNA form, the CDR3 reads TGCGCCAGCAGCCAGTCAGGTTTGCCCACAAGGCCGGAGACCCAGTACTTC.

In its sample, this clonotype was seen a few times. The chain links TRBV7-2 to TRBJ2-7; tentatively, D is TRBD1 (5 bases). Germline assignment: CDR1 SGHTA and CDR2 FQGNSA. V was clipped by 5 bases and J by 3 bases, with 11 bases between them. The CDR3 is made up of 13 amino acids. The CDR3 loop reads CASSPDKYYEQYF. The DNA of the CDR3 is TGTGCCAGCAGCCCGGACAAGTACTACGAGCAGTACTTC.

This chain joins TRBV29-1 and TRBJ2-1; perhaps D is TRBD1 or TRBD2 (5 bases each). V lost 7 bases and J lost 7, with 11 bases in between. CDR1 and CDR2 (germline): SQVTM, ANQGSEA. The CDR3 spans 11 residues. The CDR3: CSGGRGNEQFF. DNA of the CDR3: TGCAGCGGGGGACGAGGGAATGAGCAGTTCTTC.

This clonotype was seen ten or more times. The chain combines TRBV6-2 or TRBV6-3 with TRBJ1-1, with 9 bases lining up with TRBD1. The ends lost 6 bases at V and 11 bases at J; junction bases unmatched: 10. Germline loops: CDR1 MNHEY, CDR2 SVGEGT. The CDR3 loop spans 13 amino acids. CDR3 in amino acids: CASRRDRVLKAFF. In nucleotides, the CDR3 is TGTGCCAGCAGGCGGGACAGGGTGTTGAAGGCTTTCTTT.